These 13 T cell receptor beta chains were sequenced from one sample in a study of T cell responses to AZD1222 COVID-19 vaccine (dated by TCRdb to about 2021). The time point label, as the study defines it: about 28 days (+/-7) after the second vaccine dose. To prepare the library, the immunoSEQ multiplex PCR assay was applied. TCRdb stores this immuneACCESS table with in-frame sequences only. Part of the clones is absent; in the studies checked, under half of the shortfall reflects unresolved V genes, and no reason is known for the rest. The sample table lists fewer than 70,000 clones, 80% of them with a count of one. The top ten constitute more than 13% of the sample. The sequencing here drew on peripheral blood, taken 28 days after the second AZD1222 dose. These receptors originate from an adult who received the AZD1222 COVID-19 vaccine.

This clone has only one observation. The genes are TRBV19 and TRBJ1-3, with D uncertain. Trimming took off 1 base at V and 0 bases at J, with 13 bases between the two ends. Germline V lookup: CDR1 LNHDA, CDR2 SQIVND (reference sequence). CDR3 size: 17 residues. For the CDR3, the DNA is TGTGCCAGTAGTATAGGAGTTTTTATCAGCTCTGGAAACACCATATATTTT. The encoded protein is CASSIGVFISSGNTIYF.

The chain carries TRBV5-1 and TRBJ2-5; TRBD1 agrees at 7 bases. CDR3 length: 14 amino acids. Per the germline V gene, CDR1 is SGHRS and CDR2 is YFSETQ. With V trimmed by 5 bases and J by 3 bases, 7 bases remained unmatched. For the CDR3, the DNA is TGCGCCAGCAGGAGCGAGACAGGGAAAGAGACCCAGTACTTC. It translates to CASRSETGKETQYF.

This clone was observed a few times. The V and J genes are TRBV5-1 and TRBJ2-3; possibly TRBD2 for D (6 bases). V was trimmed by 0 bases and J by 6 bases, leaving 11 bases between them. The germline V gene encodes CDR1 SGHRS and CDR2 YFSETQ. The length of the CDR3 is 14 residues. Here the CDR3 reads CASSLGGGLDTQYF. DNA for the CDR3: TGCGCCAGCAGCTTGGGTGGGGGACTCGATACGCAGTATTTT.

The chain combines TRBV7-2 with TRBJ2-1; D is possibly TRBD1 or TRBD2 (5 bases each). This CDR3 is built from 16 residues. The germline gives CDR1 SGHTA, CDR2 FQGNSA. Between the trimmed V and J ends, which lost 3 bases and 3 bases, there was a span of 15 bases. The CDR3 DNA sequence: TGTGCCAGCAGCTTGGGACCGGGGATCTACTACAATGAGCAGTTCTTC. It specifies CASSLGPGIYYNEQFF.

The chain is built from TRBV19 and TRBJ1-4, with 7 bases that match TRBD1. Germline V CDR1 and CDR2: LNHDA, SQIVND (reference sequence). V shed 8 bases and J 7 bases; nucleotides not matched to a gene: 10. The CDR3 has 14 residues. In nucleotides, the CDR3 is TGTGCCAGTCGGACGGGACAGTTGGCTGAAAAACTGTTTTTT. As protein: CASRTGQLAEKLFF.

The rearrangement uses TRBV5-1 and TRBJ2-1, with D perhaps TRBD1 (6 bases). The CDR3 has 12 residues. Germline CDR1 SGHRS, CDR2 YFSETQ. V gave up 1 base and J gave up 10 bases, with 9 bases separating them. The CDR3 loop is CASSLTGLEQFF. The CDR3 nucleotides read TGCGCCAGCAGCTTGACAGGGCTCGAGCAGTTCTTC.

The chain is built from TRBV30 and TRBJ1-2; TRBD1 aligns across 9 bases. The CDR3 spans 15 residues. V was clipped by 3 bases and J by 5 bases; unmatched bases: 10. The germline gives CDR1 GTSNPN, CDR2 SVGIG (reference sequence). The CDR3 DNA follows: TGTGCCTGGAGGCAACCCGGGACAGGGCTGTATGGCTACACCTTC. Residues: CAWRQPGTGLYGYTF. The full variable domain, with the rest looked up from reference TRBV30 and TRBJ1-2, is SQTIHQWPATLVQPVGSPLSLECTVEGTSNPNLYWYRQAAGRGLQLLFYSVGIGQISSEVPQNLSASRPQDRQFILSSKKLLLSDSGFYLCAWRQPGTGLYGYTFGSGTRLTVV.

This clone appeared once. The J gene is TRBJ1-3, the V gene TRBV5-8; D is unclear. V lost 0 bases to trimming and J lost 4 bases, with 11 bases between them. The CDR3 loop spans 15 amino acids. Germline values: CDR1 SGHTS, CDR2 YDEGEE. This CDR3 is CASSLGQVVGNTIYF. The CDR3 nucleotides read TGTGCCAGCAGCTTGGGGCAGGTTGTAGGAAACACCATATATTTT.

The V and J genes are TRBV9 and TRBJ1-1, with D possibly being TRBD1 (5 bases). This CDR3 region has 16 residues. Germline V gives CDR1 SGDLS, CDR2 YYNGEE. Trimming removed 3 bases from V and 3 bases from J, with 18 bases in between. The CDR3 sequence is CASSAHGGSRDTEAFF. CDR3 DNA sequence: TGTGCCAGCAGCGCTCATGGGGGATCAAGAGACACTGAAGCTTTCTTT.

V and J are TRBV19 and TRBJ1-6, with D possibly matching TRBD1 (5 bases). The V end lost 0 bases, the J end lost 1 base, and 10 bases lay between the germline ends. The length of the CDR3 is 17 residues. From germline, CDR1 is LNHDA and CDR2 SQIVND (reference sequence). CDR3 in amino acids: CASSIDLRQSYNSPLHF. DNA of the CDR3: TGTGCCAGTAGTATAGATCTGAGACAGTCCTATAATTCACCCCTCCACTTT.

This clone showed up just once. The chain recombines TRBV19 with TRBJ1-2; D is unresolved. V lost 8 bases and J 8 bases, leaving 18 bases between the germline ends. CDR1 is LNHDA, CDR2 SQIVND, per germline (reference sequence). CDR3 size: 13 residues. CDR3 protein: CASSPHRVVGYTF. DNA of the CDR3: TGTGCCAGTTCCCCTCACCGAGTGGTGGGCTACACCTTC. The whole variable domain, remainder taken from reference TRBV19 and TRBJ1-2, is DGGITQSPKYLFRKEGQNVTLSCEQNLNHDAMYWYRQDPGQGLRLIYYSQIVNDFQKGDIAEGYSVSREKKESFPLTVTSAQKNPTAFYLCASSPHRVVGYTFGSGTRLTVV.

V and J are TRBV10-1 and TRBJ2-3; unclear D gene. This CDR3 has 15 residues. Deletions cut 2 bases from V and 2 bases from J, with 11 bases between. From germline, CDR1 is WNHNN and CDR2 SYGVQD (reference sequence). The CDR3 DNA reads TGCGCCAGCAGTGAGCTTCTCGGGTCCACAGATACGCAGTATTTT. Translation: CASSELLGSTDTQYF.

The genes are TRBV19 and TRBJ2-7, with D unclear. V lost 4 bases, J lost 3 bases, and 16 bases lay in between. The germline V gene encodes CDR1 LNHDA and CDR2 SQIVND (reference sequence). CDR3 size: 15 residues. The CDR3 region is CASSTSGLRYYEQYF. CDR3 nucleotides: TGTGCCAGTAGTACGTCCGGGTTGAGATACTACGAGCAGTACTTC.